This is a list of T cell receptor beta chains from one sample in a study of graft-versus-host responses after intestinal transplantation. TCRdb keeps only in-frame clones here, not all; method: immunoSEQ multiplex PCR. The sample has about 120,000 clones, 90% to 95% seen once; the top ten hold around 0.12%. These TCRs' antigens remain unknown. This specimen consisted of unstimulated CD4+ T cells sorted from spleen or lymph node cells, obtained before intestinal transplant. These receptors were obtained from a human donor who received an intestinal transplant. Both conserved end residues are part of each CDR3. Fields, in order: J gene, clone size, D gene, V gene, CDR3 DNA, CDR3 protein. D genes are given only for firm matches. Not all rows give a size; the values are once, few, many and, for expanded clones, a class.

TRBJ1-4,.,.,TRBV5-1,TGCGCCAGCAGACCTTGGTCAACTAATGAAAAACTGTTTTTT,CASRPWSTNEKLFF
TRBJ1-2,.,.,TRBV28,TGTGCCGTTACGGGTGGGGGGCGTAGGATCTACGGCTACACCTTC,CAVTGGGRRIYGYTF
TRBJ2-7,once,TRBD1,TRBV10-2,TGCGCCAGCAGTGAGTGGACAGGAACCTACGAGCAGTACTTC,CASSEWTGTYEQYF
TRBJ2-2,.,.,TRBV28,TGTGCCAGCAGTTCAGGGCCGAACACCGGGGAGCTGTTTTTT,CASSSGPNTGELFF
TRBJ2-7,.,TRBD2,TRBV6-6,TGTGCCAGCAGACCTTCCCGCCGGGGGAGGGAAGAGCAGTACTTC,CASRPSRRGREEQYF
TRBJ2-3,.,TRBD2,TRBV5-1,TGCGCCAGCAGCTTGGTCCCAGCGGGAGGGCCAAAGTATTTT,CASSLVPAGGPKYF
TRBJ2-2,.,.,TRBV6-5,TGTGCCAGCAGTCTTACCACTAGGCCCGGGGAGCTGTTTTTT,CASSLTTRPGELFF
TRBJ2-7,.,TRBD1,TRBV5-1,TGCGCCAGCAGCTTCACCGGGGACAGAACGGGAGAGCAGTACTTC,CASSFTGDRTGEQYF
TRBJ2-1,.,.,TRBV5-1,TGCGCCAGCAGCGCTCTTATCATCAATGAGCAGTTCTTC,CASSALIINEQFF
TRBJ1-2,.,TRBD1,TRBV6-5,TGTGCCAGTTACCGGGACAGGGACGACTATGGCTACACCTTC,CASYRDRDDYGYTF
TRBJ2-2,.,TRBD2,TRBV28,TGTGCCAGCAGTTTACCCAGCGGGATACCTAACACCGGGGAGCTGTTTTTT,CASSLPSGIPNTGELFF
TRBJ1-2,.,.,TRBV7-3,TGTGCCAGCAGCTTAACGGGTGCAGGGATGGGTGGCTACACCTTC,CASSLTGAGMGGYTF
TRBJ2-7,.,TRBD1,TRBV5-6,TGTGCCAGCAGCAGAGGGACAGGGAGCTACGAGCAGTACTTC,CASSRGTGSYEQYF
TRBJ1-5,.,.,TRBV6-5,TGTGCCAGCAGTTTAACGGGGGATCAGCCCCAGCATTTT,CASSLTGDQPQHF
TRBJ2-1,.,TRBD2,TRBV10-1,TGCGCCAGCAGTGAGTCTGGCGGGAGGGTTGGTGAGCAGTTCTTC,CASSESGGRVGEQFF
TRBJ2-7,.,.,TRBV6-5,TGTGCCAGCAGTAAAGCCTTAGCCTACGAGCAGTACTTC,CASSKALAYEQYF
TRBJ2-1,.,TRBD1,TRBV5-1,TGCGCCAGCAGCTTGAATACAGGGGACTACAATGAGCAGTTCTTC,CASSLNTGDYNEQFF
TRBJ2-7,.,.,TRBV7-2,TGTGCCAGCAGCTTTCAGCGGCGCTACGAGCAGTACTTC,CASSFQRRYEQYF
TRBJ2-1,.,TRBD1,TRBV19,TGTGCCAGTAGTATCAACAGGGGCGACAATGAGCAGTTCTTC,CASSINRGDNEQFF
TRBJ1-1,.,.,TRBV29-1,TGCAGCGTGGACGGGAGGAGTATGAACACTGAAGCTTTCTTT,CSVDGRSMNTEAFF
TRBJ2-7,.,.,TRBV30,TGTGCCTGGAGTGTATGGGGGAGCTCCTACGAGCAGTACTTC,CAWSVWGSSYEQYF
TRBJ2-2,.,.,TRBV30,TGTGCCTGGACCTTCTCCTGGGACTTCACCGGGGAGCTGTTTTTT,CAWTFSWDFTGELFF
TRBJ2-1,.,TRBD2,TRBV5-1,TGCGCCAGCAGCTTGGTATATGGGACTAGCGGGAGGGCCGGCTCCTACAATGAGCAGTTCTTC,CASSLVYGTSGRAGSYNEQFF
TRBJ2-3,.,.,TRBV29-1,TGCAGCGTTGACAGGGAGACAGATACGCAGTATTTT,CSVDRETDTQYF
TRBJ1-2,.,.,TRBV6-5,TGTGCCAGCAGTTACTCGCCAGGGAACTATGGCTACACCTTC,CASSYSPGNYGYTF
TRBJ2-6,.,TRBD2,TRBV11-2,TGTGCCAGCAGCTTAGGAAGCGGGGACGGCTCTGGGGCCAACGTCCTGACTTTC,CASSLGSGDGSGANVLTF
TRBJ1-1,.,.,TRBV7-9,TGTGCCAGCAGCCTGTCGGGGAACACTGAAGCTTTCTTT,CASSLSGNTEAFF
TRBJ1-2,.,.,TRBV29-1,TGCAGCGTGCGGGGGGGCTATGGCTACACCTTC,CSVRGGYGYTF
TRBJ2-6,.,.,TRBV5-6,TGTGCCAGCAGTGGGGCCGGGGCCAACGTCCTGACTTTC,CASSGAGANVLTF
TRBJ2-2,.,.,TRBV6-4,TGTGCCAGCAGTGACCAATCCTTTAACACCGGGGAGCTGTTTTTT,CASSDQSFNTGELFF
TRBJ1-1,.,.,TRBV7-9,TGTGCCAGCAGCCCCACAATCCGGAACACTGAAGCTTTCTTT,CASSPTIRNTEAFF
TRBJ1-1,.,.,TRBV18,TGTGCCAGCTCAACGAGGTTAGGGGGAGGATACACTGAAGCTTTCTTT,CASSTRLGGGYTEAFF
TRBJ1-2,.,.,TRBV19,TGTGCCAGTAGTATTCCTTCTCCCCCAACCTACACCTTC,CASSIPSPPTYTF
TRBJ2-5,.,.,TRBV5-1,TGCGCCAGCAGCTTGCAGGTGTCGGAGACCCAGTACTTC,CASSLQVSETQYF
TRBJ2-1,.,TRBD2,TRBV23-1,TGCGCCAGCAGTCAACGCTCCGGGACTAGATTGGACAATGAGCAGTTCTTC,CASSQRSGTRLDNEQFF
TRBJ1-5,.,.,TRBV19,TGTGCCAGTAGTATCGTGGCAGGGGTTTATAGCAATCAGCCCCAGCATTTT,CASSIVAGVYSNQPQHF
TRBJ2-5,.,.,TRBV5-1,TGCGCCAGCAGCTTGGTACCCGGATCGGGAGAGACCCAGTACTTC,CASSLVPGSGETQYF
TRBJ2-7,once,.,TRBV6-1,TGTGCCAGCACCACTGCCCCCTACGAGCAGTACTTC,CASTTAPYEQYF
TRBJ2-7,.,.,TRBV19,TGTGCCAGTAGTAAGTGGGCGGAATCCTACGAGCAGTACTTC,CASSKWAESYEQYF
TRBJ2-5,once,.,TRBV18,TGTGCCAGCTCACGGCGTCAGGGGATCTGGGAGACCCAGTACTTC,CASSRRQGIWETQYF
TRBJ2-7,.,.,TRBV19,TGTGCCAGTAGTCTCCGTGGGCCCGGGGACCCCTACGAGCAGTACTTC,CASSLRGPGDPYEQYF
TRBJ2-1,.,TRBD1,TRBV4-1,TGCGCCAGCAGCCAAGATACGGCCAGGGGGTACAATGAGCAGTTCTTC,CASSQDTARGYNEQFF
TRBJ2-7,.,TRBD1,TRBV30,TGTGCCTGGGGGGGACAGGGGGCGGGCGAGCAGTACTTC,CAWGGQGAGEQYF
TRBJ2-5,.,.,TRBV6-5,TGTGCCAGCAGTTACTTAGGGGCTCGACAAGAGACCCAGTACTTC,CASSYLGARQETQYF
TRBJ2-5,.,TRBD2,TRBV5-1,TGCGCCAGCAGCTTGGTCGCTAGCGGGGCGGTGGAGACCCAGTACTTC,CASSLVASGAVETQYF
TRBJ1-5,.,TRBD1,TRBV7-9,TGTGCCAGCAGCTTAGAGGGACAGGGAGTTCAGCCCCAGCATTTT,CASSLEGQGVQPQHF
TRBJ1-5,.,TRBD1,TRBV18,TGTGCCAGCTCACCGGACAGGATGAGTCAGCCCCAGCATTTT,CASSPDRMSQPQHF
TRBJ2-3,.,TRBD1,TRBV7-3,TGTGCCAGCAGCTTAAAGGGGGACAGACGGGATACGCAGTATTTT,CASSLKGDRRDTQYF
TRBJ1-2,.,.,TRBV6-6,TGTGCCAGCGCCGGCCAACCCGGACCCAATGGCTACACCTTC,CASAGQPGPNGYTF
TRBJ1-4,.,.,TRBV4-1,TGCGCCAGCAGCCCTACCCGGGGTGAAAAACTGTTTTTT,CASSPTRGEKLFF
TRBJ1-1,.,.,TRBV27,TGTGCCAGCAGTCTGCAGGGTTACACTGAAGCTTTCTTT,CASSLQGYTEAFF
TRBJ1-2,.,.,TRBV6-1,TGTGCCAGCAGTTCCGGGAGACTCGGGGGCGGCTACACCTTC,CASSSGRLGGGYTF
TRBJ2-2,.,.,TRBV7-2,TGTGCCAGCAGCTATAGGGTAAACACCGGGGAGCTGTTTTTT,CASSYRVNTGELFF
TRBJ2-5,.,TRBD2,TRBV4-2,TGTGCCAGCAGCCAGACACTAGCGGACCTCGGAGAGACCCAGTACTTC,CASSQTLADLGETQYF
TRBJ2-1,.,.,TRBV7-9,TGTGCCAGCAGCTTAGTCGTTAGCGGCGACAATGAGCAGTTCTTC,CASSLVVSGDNEQFF